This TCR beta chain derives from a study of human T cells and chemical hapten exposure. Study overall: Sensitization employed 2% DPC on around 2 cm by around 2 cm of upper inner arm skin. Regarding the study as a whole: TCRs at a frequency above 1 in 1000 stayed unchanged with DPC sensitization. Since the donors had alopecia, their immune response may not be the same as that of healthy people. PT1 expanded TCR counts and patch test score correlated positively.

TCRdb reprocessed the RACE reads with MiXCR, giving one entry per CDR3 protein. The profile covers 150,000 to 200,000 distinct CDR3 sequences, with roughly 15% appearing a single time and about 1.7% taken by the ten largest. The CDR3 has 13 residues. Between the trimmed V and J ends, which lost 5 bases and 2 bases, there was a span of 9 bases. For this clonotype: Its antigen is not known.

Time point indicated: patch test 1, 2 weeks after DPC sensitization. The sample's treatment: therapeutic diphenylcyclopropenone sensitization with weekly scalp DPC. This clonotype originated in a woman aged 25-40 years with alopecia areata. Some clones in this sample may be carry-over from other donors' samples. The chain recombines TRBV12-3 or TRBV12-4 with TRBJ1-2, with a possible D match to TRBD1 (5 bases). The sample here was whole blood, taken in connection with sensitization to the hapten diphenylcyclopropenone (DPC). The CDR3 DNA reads TGTGCCAGCAGTAGACAGACGAACTATGGCTACACCTTC. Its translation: CASSRQTNYGYTF.